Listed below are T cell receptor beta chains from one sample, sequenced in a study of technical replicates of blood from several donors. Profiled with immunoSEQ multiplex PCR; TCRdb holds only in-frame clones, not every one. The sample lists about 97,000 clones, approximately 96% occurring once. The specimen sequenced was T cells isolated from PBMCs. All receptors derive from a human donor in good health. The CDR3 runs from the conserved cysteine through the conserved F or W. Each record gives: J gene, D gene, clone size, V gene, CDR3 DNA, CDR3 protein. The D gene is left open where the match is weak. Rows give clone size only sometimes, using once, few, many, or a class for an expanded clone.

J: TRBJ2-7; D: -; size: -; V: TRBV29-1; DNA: TGCAGCGTTAGGAGCCAAAAGGACGAGCAGTACTTC; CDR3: CSVRSQKDEQYF
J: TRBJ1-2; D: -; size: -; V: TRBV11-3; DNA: TGTGCCAGCAGCTTAGGAGCTTTAGCTAACTATGGCTACACCTTC; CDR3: CASSLGALANYGYTF
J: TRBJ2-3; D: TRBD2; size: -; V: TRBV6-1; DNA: TGTGCCAGCAGACAACTAGCGGGAGTGGGGGATACGCAGTATTTT; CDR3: CASRQLAGVGDTQYF
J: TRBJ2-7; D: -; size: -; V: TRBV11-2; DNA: TGTGCCAGCAGCTTATGGGTGGGGAGCTCCTACGAGCAGTACTTC; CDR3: CASSLWVGSSYEQYF
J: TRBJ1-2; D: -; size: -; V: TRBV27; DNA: TGTGCCAGCAGTTTACCCGCGCCTGGCTACACCTTC; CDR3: CASSLPAPGYTF
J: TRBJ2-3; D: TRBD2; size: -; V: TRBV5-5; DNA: TGTGCCAGCAGCCACGGACTAGCGGGAGTTTATGCAGATACGCAGTATTTT; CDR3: CASSHGLAGVYADTQYF
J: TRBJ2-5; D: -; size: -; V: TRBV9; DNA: TGTGCCAGCAGCGTTAGTGGGGGCGGGAGCCCCCAAGAGACCCAGTACTTC; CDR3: CASSVSGGGSPQETQYF
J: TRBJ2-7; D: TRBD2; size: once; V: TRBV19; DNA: TGTGCCAGTACCGATGGCACTAGCGGGAGAGGTAGCTACGAGCAGTACTTC; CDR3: CASTDGTSGRGSYEQYF
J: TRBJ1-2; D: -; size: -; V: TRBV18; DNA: TGTGCCAGCTCACCACCGGGAGGGTTAAAGGGCTACACCTTC; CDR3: CASSPPGGLKGYTF
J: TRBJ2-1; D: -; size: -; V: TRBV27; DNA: TGTGCCAGCAGTTTGGGACTCGGGACTGAGCAGTTCTTC; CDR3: CASSLGLGTEQFF
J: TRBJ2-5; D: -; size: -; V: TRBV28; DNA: TGTGCCAGCGAAAGGGGGACCCAGTACTTC; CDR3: CASERGTQYF
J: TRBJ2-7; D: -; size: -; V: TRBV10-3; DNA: TGTGCCATCAGCGAACCTAGCGAGCAGTACTTC; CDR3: CAISEPSEQYF
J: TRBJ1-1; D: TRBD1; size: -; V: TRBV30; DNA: TGTGCCTGGACAGGGGGTTACACTGAAGCTTTCTTT; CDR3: CAWTGGYTEAFF
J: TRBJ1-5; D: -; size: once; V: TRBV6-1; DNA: TGTGCCAGCAGTGAAGAGAGAAATCAGCCCCAGCATTTT; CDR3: CASSEERNQPQHF
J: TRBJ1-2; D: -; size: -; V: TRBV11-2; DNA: TGTGCCAGCAGCTCGGCGGGGGGGGCTACTGGCGGCTACACCTTC; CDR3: CASSSAGGATGGYTF
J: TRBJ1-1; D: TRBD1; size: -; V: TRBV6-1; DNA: TGTGCCAGCAGCGGACAGGGATTCACTGAAGCTTTCTTT; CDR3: CASSGQGFTEAFF
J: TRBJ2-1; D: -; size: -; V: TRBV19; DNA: TGTGCCAGTAAAGTTCAGGGGATCGATGAGCAGTTCTTC; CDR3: CASKVQGIDEQFF
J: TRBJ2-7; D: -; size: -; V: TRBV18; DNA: TGTGCCAGCTCAGACAACTACGAGCAGTACTTC; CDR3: CASSDNYEQYF
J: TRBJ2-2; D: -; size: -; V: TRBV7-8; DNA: TGTGCCAGCATCCCAGGGGTCCTCGACACCGGGGAGCTGTTTTTT; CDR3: CASIPGVLDTGELFF
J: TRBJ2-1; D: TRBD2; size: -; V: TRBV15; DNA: TGTGCCACCTTCGGGACTAGCGTTCCCTACAATGAGCAGTTCTTC; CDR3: CATFGTSVPYNEQFF
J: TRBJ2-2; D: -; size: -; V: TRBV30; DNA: TGTGCCCGGTTGGAGGACACCGGGGAGCTGTTTTTT; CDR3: CARLEDTGELFF
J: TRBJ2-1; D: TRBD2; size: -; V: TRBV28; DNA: TGTGCCAGCAGACCCCGCGGACTAGCGGTCGACTCGAGGAGCTCCTACAATGAGCAGTTCTTC; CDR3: CASRPRGLAVDSRSSYNEQFF
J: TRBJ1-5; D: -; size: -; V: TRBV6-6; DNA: TGTGCCAGCACCAACCAGGGCCAGCCCCAGCATTTT; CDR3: CASTNQGQPQHF
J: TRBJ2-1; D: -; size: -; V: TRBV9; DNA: TGTGCCAGCAGCGTACGGACAGTCTCCTACAATGAGCAGTTCTTC; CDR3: CASSVRTVSYNEQFF
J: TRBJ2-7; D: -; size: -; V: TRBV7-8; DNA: TGTGCCAGCAGCTACGGACAGACTTACGAGCAGTACTTC; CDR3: CASSYGQTYEQYF
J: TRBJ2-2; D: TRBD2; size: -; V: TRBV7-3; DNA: TGTGCCAGCAGGACTAGCGGGACCGGGGAGCTGTTTTTT; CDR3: CASRTSGTGELFF
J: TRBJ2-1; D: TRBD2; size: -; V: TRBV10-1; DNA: TGCGCCAGCAGTGAGGCAGCGGGAGGGCCCGGTGATGAGCAGTTCTTC; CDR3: CASSEAAGGPGDEQFF
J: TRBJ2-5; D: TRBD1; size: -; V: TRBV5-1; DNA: TGCGCCAGCAGCCCATGGACAGGGGAAGAGACCCAGTACTTC; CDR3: CASSPWTGEETQYF
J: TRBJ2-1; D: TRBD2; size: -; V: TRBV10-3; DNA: TGTGCCATCAGCTGGGACAGAGGACTAGCGGGAGTGGTGTATGAGCAGTTCTTC; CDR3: CAISWDRGLAGVVYEQFF
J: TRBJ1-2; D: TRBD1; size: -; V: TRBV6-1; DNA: TGTGCCGGGGGACAGTCTTCCTATGGCTACACCTTC; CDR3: CAGGQSSYGYTF
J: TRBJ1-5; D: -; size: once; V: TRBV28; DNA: TGTGCCAGCAGTTTATATTTCTTTCGGGCGGGAGGAAGAAATCAGCCCCAGCATTTT; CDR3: CASSLYFFRAGGRNQPQHF
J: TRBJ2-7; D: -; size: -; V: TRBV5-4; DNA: TGTGCCAGCAGCTTGGTCCCCTTATACGAGCAGTACTTC; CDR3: CASSLVPLYEQYF
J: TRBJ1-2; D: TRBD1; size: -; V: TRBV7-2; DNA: TGTGCCAGCAGCCGACAGGGGGAAGGGTATGGCTACACCTTC; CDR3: CASSRQGEGYGYTF
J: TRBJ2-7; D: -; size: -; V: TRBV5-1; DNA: TGCGCCAGCAGCTTGTCTCAGGGGAGCTCCTACGAGCAGTACTTC; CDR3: CASSLSQGSSYEQYF
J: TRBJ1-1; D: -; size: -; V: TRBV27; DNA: TGTGCCAGCAGTTTGGGGCCGAACACTGAAGCTTTCTTT; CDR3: CASSLGPNTEAFF
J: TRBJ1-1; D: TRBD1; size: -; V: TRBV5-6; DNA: TGTGCCAGCAGCTATTTAGGGACAGGGGGCATTTGGGCTTTCTTT; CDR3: CASSYLGTGGIWAFF
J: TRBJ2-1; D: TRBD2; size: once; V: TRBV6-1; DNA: TGTGCCAGCCAGAGTGGACTAGCGGGAAGCAATGAGCAGTTCTTC; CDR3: CASQSGLAGSNEQFF
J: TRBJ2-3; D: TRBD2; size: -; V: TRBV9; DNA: TGTGCCAGCAGCGCCGACAACGGGGGGGCTGCAGATACGCAGTATTTT; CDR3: CASSADNGGAADTQYF
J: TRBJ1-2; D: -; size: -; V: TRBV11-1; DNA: TGTGCCAGCAGCTTAGACAGGAATTATGGCTACACCTTC; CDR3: CASSLDRNYGYTF
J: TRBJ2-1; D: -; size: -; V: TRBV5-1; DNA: TGCGCCAGCAGCTTGGTGACGGGAGAAGTCAATGAGCAGTTCTTC; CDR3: CASSLVTGEVNEQFF
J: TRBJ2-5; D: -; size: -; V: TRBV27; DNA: TGTGCCACCCAGGGAGGCCTTCAAGAGACCCAGTACTTC; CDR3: CATQGGLQETQYF
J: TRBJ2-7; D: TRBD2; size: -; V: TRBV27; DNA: TGTGCCAGCACTAGCGGGAGTTGGGAGCAGTACTTC; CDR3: CASTSGSWEQYF
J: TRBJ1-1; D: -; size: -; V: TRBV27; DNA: TGTGCCAGCAGTCTTAGGTCGACTATGAACACTGAAGCTTTCTTT; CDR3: CASSLRSTMNTEAFF
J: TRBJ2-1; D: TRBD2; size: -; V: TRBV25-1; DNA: TGTGCCAGCAGTGAATGGGGGGGTCGTCTAGCGGGAGCTGAGCAGTTCTTC; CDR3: CASSEWGGRLAGAEQFF
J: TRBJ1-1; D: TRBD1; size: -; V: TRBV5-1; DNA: TGCGCCAGCAGCTTGGGACAGGGGCCGATTTTTTTGGACACTGAAGCTTTCTTT; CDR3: CASSLGQGPIFLDTEAFF
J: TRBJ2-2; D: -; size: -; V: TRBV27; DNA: TGTGCCAGCAGTGTACAGGGATTATCCGGGGAGCTGTTTTTT; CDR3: CASSVQGLSGELFF
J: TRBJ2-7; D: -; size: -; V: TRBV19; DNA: TGTGCCAGTAGTATGGGAGCTTACGAGCAGTACTTC; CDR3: CASSMGAYEQYF
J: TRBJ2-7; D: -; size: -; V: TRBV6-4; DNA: TGTGCCAGCAGTGTACAGGGAGGGTTTGAAAAGCAGTACTTC; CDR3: CASSVQGGFEKQYF
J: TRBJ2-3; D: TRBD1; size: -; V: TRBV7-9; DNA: TGTGCCAGCACCGACCAGGGGGCAGATACGCAGTATTTT; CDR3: CASTDQGADTQYF
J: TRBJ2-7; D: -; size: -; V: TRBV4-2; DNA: TGTGCCAGCAGCTTGCAATCGGGGGTCTACGAGCAGTACTTC; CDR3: CASSLQSGVYEQYF